What follows are 20 T cell receptor beta chains derived from one specimen sequenced in a study of shared clonotypes between healthy human individuals. Profiled with immunoSEQ multiplex PCR; TCRdb holds only in-frame clones, not every one. The sample lists more than 150,000 clones; around 63% were seen once. Sample: memory CD4+ T cells sorted from blood. The subset denotes: CD45RA-negative fraction. All receptors derive from a man aged 25 to 40 in good health.

The chain uses TRBV11-2 and TRBJ2-7; tentatively, D is TRBD1 (5 bases). The CDR3 runs 15 residues. Germline CDR1 SGHAT, CDR2 FQNNGV. Trimming stripped 6 bases from V and 1 base from J, with 16 bases between. The CDR3 protein is CASRLSSKGSYEQYF. CDR3 nucleotide sequence: TGTGCCAGCAGGCTTAGCTCCAAGGGGTCCTACGAGCAGTACTTC.

The chain employs TRBV15 and TRBJ1-4; TRBD1 might be the D (5 bases). V gave up 0 bases and J gave up 10 bases, with 12 bases separating them. There are 14 residues in the CDR3. CDR1 is LNHNV, CDR2 YYDKDF, per germline (reference sequence). For the CDR3, the DNA is TGTGCCACCAGCAGAGATGTGGGGGAAGGAAAACTGTTTTTT. The encoded protein is CATSRDVGEGKLFF.

This clone appeared a few times. This chain joins TRBV2 and TRBJ1-5; tentative D call: TRBD1 (6 bases). Germline CDR1 reads SNHLY; CDR2 reads FYNNEI. Trimming stripped 11 bases from V and 0 bases from J, with 14 bases between. This CDR3 is 14 amino acids long. The DNA of the CDR3 is TGTGCCTCAAACAGGGAGGATAGCAATCAGCCCCAGCATTTT. Its translation: CASNREDSNQPQHF.

A word on this clone: A much larger clone differs from this one at a single base, so this may be a read error. The sample holds other DNA sequences that translate to the same CDR3. The chain joins TRBV29-1 to TRBJ2-6; TRBD1 might be the D (8 bases). Germline values: CDR1 SQVTM, CDR2 ANQGSEA. The CDR3 loop spans 16 amino acids. The V end lost 6 bases, the J end lost 3 bases, and 18 bases lay between the germline ends. The CDR3 nucleotides are TGCAGCGTACACAGGGGGGGGGACTATGGGGCCAACGTCCTGACTTTC. Its translation is CSVHRGGDYGANVLTF.

This clone occurred a few times. The rearrangement links TRBV7-5 to TRBJ2-3; whether TRBD2, the table's D call, matches the DNA was not checked. TRBV7-5 is a documented pseudogene. The CDR3 consists of 15 residues. The CDR3 DNA follows: TGTGTCATCAACGGACTAGCGGGCCCCACAGATACGCAGTATTTT. Protein product: CVINGLAGPTDTQYF.

Concerning this clone: With a much larger clone just one base away, this may be a read error. This chain joins TRBV6-6 and TRBJ1-1, with D possibly being TRBD1 (6 bases). Germline CDR1 and CDR2: MNHNY and SVGAGI (reference sequence). The CDR3 is made up of 13 amino acids. V shed 6 bases and J shed 1 base, with 9 bases lying between them. CDR3 in DNA: TGTGCCAGCAGACCGACAGGGAACACTGAAGCTTTCTTT. Encoded protein: CASRPTGNTEAFF.

The sample holds many counts of this clone. This chain uses TRBV27 with TRBJ2-3; D ambiguous. Germline CDR1 reads MNHEY; CDR2 reads SMNVEV (reference sequence). The CDR3 spans 11 residues. V was cut by 6 bases and J by 2 bases, with 3 bases left in between. The CDR3 coding sequence is TGTGCCAGCAGCCCCACAGATACGCAGTATTTT. This sequence encodes CASSPTDTQYF.

The chain is built from TRBV29-1 and TRBJ1-2; 8 bases line up with TRBD1. The CDR3 spans 13 residues. V gave up 6 bases and J gave up 2 bases; unmatched junction bases: 5. The germline V gene encodes CDR1 SQVTM and CDR2 ANQGSEA. CDR3: CSVAGGRNYGYTF. The CDR3, as DNA: TGCAGCGTGGCAGGGGGCCGGAACTATGGCTACACCTTC.

The chain uses TRBV19 and TRBJ2-2; 7 nucleotides align to TRBD1. The CDR3 covers 13 residues. CDR1 and CDR2 from the germline V gene are LNHDA and SQIVND (reference sequence). Trimming cost V 5 bases and J 6 bases; bases outside gene matches: 3. In DNA form, the CDR3 reads TGTGCCAGTAGTGGGCAGGGGGCCGGGGAGCTGTTTTTT. Translation gives CASSGQGAGELFF.

The rearrangement uses TRBV28 and TRBJ2-1, with D tentatively TRBD1 or TRBD2 (5 bases each). This CDR3 spans 13 amino acids. Trimming left V 2 bases short and J 9 bases short, with 11 bases between. Per the germline V gene, CDR1 is MDHEN and CDR2 is SYDVKM. CDR3 loop: CASSLGGAPEQFF. CDR3 nucleotide sequence: TGTGCCAGCAGTTTAGGGGGAGCCCCTGAGCAGTTCTTC.

This chain joins TRBV5-1 and TRBJ2-7, with 8 positions matching TRBD1. Looked up from germline, CDR1 is SGHRS and CDR2 is YFSETQ. The CDR3 totals 13 residues. The V gene end was trimmed by 3 bases and the J gene end by 5 bases; junction bases not matched to a gene: 4. The CDR3 nucleotides read TGCGCCAGCAGCTCTGGACAGGGCAACGAGCAGTACTTC. Residues: CASSSGQGNEQYF.

V gene TRBV11-2 combines with J gene TRBJ1-2, with 8 bases identical to TRBD1. The CDR3 contains 15 residues. CDR1 is SGHAT and CDR2 is FQNNGV in the germline V gene. The junction had 8 bases not matched to a gene; V was cut back by 1 base and J by 7 bases. The CDR3, as DNA: TGTGCCAGCAGCTTAGTCCAGGGGGCGAATAGTGGCTACACCTTC. Protein product: CASSLVQGANSGYTF.

The count of this clone is one. J is TRBJ2-3 and V is TRBV5-6, with D perhaps TRBD2 (6 bases). The V end was cut by 1 base, the J end by 2 bases, with 11 bases between. Germline-derived CDR1 and CDR2 are SGHDT and YYEEEE. The CDR3 is 15 residues long. CDR3 DNA: TGTGCCAGCAGCTTGTGGGGGGTGCCCACAGATACGCAGTATTTT. As protein: CASSLWGVPTDTQYF.

There are a few counts of this clone. In DNA form, the CDR3 reads TGTGCCAGCAGCCCTCCGGGAAGATACAATGAGCAGTTCTTC. Translation gives CASSPPGRYNEQFF. This chain uses TRBV7-8 with TRBJ2-1, with D tentatively TRBD2 (5 bases). The CDR3 extends over 14 amino acids. With 5 bases removed from V and 4 bases from J, the gap between germline ends came to 12 bases. The germline CDR1 and CDR2 sequences are SGHVS and FQNEAQ.

J is TRBJ2-4 and V is TRBV7-9; D unclear. Trimming left V 11 bases short and J 0 bases short, with 14 bases between. The CDR3 has 14 amino acids. Germline V gene sequence: CDR1 SEHNR, CDR2 FQNEAQ (reference sequence). The CDR3 loop reads CAPRWSLAKNIQYF. The CDR3 bases are TGTGCCCCGAGGTGGAGTCTAGCCAAAAACATTCAGTACTTC.

As to this clone: The sample contains more than one DNA sequence encoding this CDR3. The chain recombines TRBV29-1 with TRBJ1-4; D gene ambiguous. The CDR3 has 12 residues. The V and J ends lost 7 bases and 3 bases respectively, with 9 bases between them. Germline CDR1 SQVTM, CDR2 ANQGSEA. The CDR3 loop is CSAGRPNEKLFF. CDR3 sequence (DNA): TGCAGCGCCGGGAGGCCTAATGAAAAACTGTTTTTT.

Comments on this clone: A single base separates this from a much larger clone, so it may be a read error. This CDR3 is also generated by other DNA sequences in the sample. The CDR3 protein is CSVVPGPDRNQPQHF. The CDR3 region has the DNA TGCAGCGTTGTTCCCGGCCCTGACCGCAATCAGCCCCAGCATTTT. The V call is TRBV29-1, the J call TRBJ1-5; D uncertain. V lost 4 bases, J lost 2 bases, and 15 bases lay in between. The germline gives CDR1 SQVTM, CDR2 ANQGSEA. CDR3 length: 15 amino acids.

The chain is built from TRBV29-1 and TRBJ2-1, with TRBD2 matching 9 bases. Germline V gene sequence: CDR1 SQVTM, CDR2 ANQGSEA. V was clipped by 1 base and J by 7 bases; unmatched bases: 5. CDR3 length: 14 amino acids. CDR3 DNA sequence: TGCAGCGTTGAAGGCGGGAGGGCCTCGAATGAGCAGTTCTTC. This codes for CSVEGGRASNEQFF.

This clone was counted a few times. The chain is built from TRBV7-2 and TRBJ2-1, with TRBD2 identical over 11 bases. CDR1 is SGHTA, CDR2 FQGNSA, per germline. The trim removed 7 bases at V and 9 bases at J, leaving 14 bases unmatched. The CDR3 sequence is 16 residues long. CDR3 loop: CASTLSPSGRNGEQFF. CDR3 DNA sequence: TGTGCCAGCACCCTAAGCCCTAGCGGGAGGAATGGTGAGCAGTTCTTC.

The chain links TRBV27 to TRBJ2-7; the match to TRBD2 covers 7 bases. The CDR3 has 14 amino acids. Trimming at V came to 8 bases and at J to 2 bases, leaving 9 bases not matched to a gene. Per germline, CDR1 MNHEY and CDR2 SMNVEV (reference sequence). CDR3 coding DNA: TGTGCCAGCCTGACCGGGACTAAAACCTACGAGCAGTACTTC. Protein: CASLTGTKTYEQYF.